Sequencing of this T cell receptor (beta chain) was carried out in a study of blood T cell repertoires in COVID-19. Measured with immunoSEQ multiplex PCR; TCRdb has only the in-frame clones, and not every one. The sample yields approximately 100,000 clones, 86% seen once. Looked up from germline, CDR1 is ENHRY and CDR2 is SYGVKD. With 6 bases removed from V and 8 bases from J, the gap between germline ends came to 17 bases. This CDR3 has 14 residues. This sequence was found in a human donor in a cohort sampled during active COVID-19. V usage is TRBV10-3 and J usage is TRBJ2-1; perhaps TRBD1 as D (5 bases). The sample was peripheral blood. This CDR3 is CAISQPGLGDEQFF. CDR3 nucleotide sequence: TGTGCCATCAGCCAACCAGGGCTGGGCGATGAGCAGTTCTTC.